The present T cell receptor (beta chain) was sequenced within a study of PD-1 blockade in classical Hodgkin lymphoma. Germline V gene sequence: CDR1 SGHNT, CDR2 YENEEA. The V end was cut by 5 bases, the J end by 7 bases, with 15 bases between. This CDR3 contains 13 residues. Findings and limits, study-wide: The authors excluded patients who started nivolumab under 1 year after ASCT. It was reported that newly diagnosed patients had less baseline TCR diversity than healthy donors. There was a significant rise in CD4+ TCR diversity by C4D1, with no such rise for CD8+.

Brentuximab vedotin exposure varied, and every patient relapsed after autologous stem cell transplantation. Patients' outcomes at their best amounted to complete response, partial response or progressive disease. About this clone itself: Its antigen remains unidentified.

Only in-frame clones appear in the TCRdb table, and some are missing; sequencing was by immunoSEQ multiplex PCR. The repertoire includes 25,000 to 30,000 clones, approximately 66% of them detected once, and about 26% sits in the top ten. J is TRBJ2-7 and V is TRBV11-3; unclear D gene. Specimen: peripheral blood mononuclear cells (PBMCs), collected before the second cycle of nivolumab. The sequence was obtained from a human donor with classical Hodgkin lymphoma. Written as DNA, the CDR3 is TGTGCCAGCAGCCGAGACACCTTTGGGGAGCAGTACTTC. Amino acid sequence: CASSRDTFGEQYF.